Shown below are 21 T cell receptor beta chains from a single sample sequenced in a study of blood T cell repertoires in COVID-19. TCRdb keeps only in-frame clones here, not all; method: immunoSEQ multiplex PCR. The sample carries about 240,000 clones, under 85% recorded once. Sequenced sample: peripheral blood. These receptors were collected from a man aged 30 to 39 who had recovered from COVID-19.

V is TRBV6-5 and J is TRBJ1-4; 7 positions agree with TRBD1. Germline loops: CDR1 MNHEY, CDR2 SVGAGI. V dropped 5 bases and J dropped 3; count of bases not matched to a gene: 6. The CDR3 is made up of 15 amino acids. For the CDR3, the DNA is TGTGCCAGCAGTCCCACCGGGACAGCTAATGAAAAACTGTTTTTT. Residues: CASSPTGTANEKLFF.

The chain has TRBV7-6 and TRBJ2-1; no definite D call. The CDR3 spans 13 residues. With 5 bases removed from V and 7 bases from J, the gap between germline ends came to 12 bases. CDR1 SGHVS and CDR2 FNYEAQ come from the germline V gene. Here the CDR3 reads CASSLGALNEQFF. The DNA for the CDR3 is TGTGCCAGCAGCCTAGGAGCACTAAATGAGCAGTTCTTC.

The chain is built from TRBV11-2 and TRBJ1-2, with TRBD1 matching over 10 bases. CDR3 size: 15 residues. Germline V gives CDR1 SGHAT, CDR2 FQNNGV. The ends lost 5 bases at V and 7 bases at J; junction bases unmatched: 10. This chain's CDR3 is CASSPLVGTGVGYTF. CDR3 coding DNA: TGTGCCAGCAGCCCTCTTGTAGGGACAGGGGTTGGCTACACCTTC.

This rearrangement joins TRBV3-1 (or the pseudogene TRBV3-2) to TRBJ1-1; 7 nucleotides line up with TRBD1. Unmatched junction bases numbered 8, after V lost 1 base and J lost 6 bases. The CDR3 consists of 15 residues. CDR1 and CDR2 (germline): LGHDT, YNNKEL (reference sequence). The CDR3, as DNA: TGTGCCAGCAGCCAAGTGCCGACAGGGCAATCTGAAGCTTTCTTT. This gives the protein CASSQVPTGQSEAFF.

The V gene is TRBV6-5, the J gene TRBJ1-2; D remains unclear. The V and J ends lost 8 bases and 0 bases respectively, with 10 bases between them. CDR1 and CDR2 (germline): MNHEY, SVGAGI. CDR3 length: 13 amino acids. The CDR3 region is CASSPEANYGYTF. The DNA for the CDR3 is TGTGCCAGCTCCCCAGAAGCTAACTATGGCTACACCTTC.

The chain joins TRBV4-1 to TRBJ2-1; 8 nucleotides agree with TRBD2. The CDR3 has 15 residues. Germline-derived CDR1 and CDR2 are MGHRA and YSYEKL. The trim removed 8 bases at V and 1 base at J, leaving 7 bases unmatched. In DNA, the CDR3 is TGCGCCAGCGATCGGGGGGGCATGTCCTACAATGAGCAGTTCTTC. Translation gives CASDRGGMSYNEQFF.

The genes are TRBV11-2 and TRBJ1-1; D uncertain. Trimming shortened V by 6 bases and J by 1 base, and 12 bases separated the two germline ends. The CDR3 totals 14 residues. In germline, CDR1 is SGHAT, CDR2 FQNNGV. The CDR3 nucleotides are TGTGCCAGCAGGAAAACGGTTGAGAACACTGAAGCTTTCTTT. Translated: CASRKTVENTEAFF.

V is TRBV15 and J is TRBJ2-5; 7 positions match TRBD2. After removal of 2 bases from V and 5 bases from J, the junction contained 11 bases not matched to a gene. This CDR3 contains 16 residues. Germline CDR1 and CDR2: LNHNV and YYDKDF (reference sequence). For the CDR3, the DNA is TGTGCCACCAGCAGAACCCTCGGGGCGGGGGAGGAGACCCAGTACTTC. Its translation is CATSRTLGAGEETQYF.

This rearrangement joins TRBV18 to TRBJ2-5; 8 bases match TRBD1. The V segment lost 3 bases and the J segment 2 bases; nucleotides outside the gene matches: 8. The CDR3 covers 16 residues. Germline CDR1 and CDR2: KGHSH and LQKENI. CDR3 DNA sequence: TGTGCCAGCTCACCGCCGGGACAGGTGTTACAAGAGACCCAGTACTTC. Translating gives CASSPPGQVLQETQYF.

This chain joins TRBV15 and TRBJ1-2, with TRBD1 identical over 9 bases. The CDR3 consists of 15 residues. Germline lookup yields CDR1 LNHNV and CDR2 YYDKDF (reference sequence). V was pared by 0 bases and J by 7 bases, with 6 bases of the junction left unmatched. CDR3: CATSRDVDRGSGYTF. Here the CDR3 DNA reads TGTGCCACCAGCAGAGATGTAGACAGGGGGTCTGGCTACACCTTC.

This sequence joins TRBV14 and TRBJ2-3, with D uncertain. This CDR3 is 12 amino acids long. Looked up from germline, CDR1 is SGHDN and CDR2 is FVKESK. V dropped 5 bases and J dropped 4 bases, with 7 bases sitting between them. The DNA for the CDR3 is TGTGCCAGCAGCGGCACATCAGATACGCAGTATTTT. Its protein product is CASSGTSDTQYF.

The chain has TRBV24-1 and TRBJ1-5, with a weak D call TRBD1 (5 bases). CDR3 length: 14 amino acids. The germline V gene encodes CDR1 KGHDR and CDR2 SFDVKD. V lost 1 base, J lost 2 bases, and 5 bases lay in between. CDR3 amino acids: CATSDFRGNQPQHF. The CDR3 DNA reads TGTGCCACCAGTGATTTCAGGGGCAATCAGCCCCAGCATTTT.

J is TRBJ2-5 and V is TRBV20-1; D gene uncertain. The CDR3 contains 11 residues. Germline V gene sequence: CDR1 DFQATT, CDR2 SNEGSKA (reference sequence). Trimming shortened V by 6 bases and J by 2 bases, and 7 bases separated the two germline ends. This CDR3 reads CSARSQETQYF. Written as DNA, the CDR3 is TGCAGTGCCCGTTCTCAAGAGACCCAGTACTTC.

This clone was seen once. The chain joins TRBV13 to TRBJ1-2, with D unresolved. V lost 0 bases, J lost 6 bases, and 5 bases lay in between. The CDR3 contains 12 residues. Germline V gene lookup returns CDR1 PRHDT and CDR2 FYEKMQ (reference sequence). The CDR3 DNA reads TGTGCCAGCAGCTTAGGGAGCCATGGCTACACCTTC. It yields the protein CASSLGSHGYTF.

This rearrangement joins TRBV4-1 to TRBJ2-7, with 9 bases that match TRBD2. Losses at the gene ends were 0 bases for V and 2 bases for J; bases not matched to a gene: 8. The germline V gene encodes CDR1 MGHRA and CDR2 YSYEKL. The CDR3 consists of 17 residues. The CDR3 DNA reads TGCGCCAGCAGCCAAGACGAGGATGCGGGGGGGACCTACGAGCAGTACTTC. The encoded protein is CASSQDEDAGGTYEQYF.

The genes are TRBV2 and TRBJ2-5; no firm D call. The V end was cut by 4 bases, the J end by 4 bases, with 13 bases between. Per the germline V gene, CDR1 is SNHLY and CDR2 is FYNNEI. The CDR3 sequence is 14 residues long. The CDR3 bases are TGTGCCAGCAGTGGTAACAGATCACCAGAGACCCAGTACTTC. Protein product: CASSGNRSPETQYF.

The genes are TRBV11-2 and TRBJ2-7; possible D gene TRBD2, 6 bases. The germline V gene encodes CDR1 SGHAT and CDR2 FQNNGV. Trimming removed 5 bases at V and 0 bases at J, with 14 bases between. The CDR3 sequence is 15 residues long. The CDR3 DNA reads TGTGCCAGCAGCGCCAACGGGACTCCCTCCTACGAGCAGTACGTC. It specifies CASSANGTPSYEQYV.

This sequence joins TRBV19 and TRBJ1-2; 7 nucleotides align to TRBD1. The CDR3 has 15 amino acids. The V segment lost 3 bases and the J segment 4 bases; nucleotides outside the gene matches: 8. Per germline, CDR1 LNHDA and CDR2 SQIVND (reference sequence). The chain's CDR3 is CASSIGDRAPYGYTF. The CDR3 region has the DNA TGTGCCAGTAGTATCGGAGACAGGGCCCCCTATGGCTACACCTTC.

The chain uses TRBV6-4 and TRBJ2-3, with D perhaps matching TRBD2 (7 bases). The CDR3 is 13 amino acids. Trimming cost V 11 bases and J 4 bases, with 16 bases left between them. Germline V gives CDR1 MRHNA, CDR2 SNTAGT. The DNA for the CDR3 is TGTGCCGGCAAGGGGGGGCCCCCAGATACGCAGTATTTT. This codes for CAGKGGPPDTQYF.

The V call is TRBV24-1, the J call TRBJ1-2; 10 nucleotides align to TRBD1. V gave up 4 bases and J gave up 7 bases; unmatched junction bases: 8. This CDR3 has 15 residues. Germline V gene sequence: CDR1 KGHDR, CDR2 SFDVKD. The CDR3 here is CATSDLTGGIGGYTF. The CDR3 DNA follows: TGTGCCACCAGTGACCTGACAGGGGGCATCGGTGGCTACACCTTC.

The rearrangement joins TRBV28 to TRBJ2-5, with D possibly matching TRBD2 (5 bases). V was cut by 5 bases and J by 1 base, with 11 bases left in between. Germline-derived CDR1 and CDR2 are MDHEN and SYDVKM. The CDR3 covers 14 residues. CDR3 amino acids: CASSITRVQETQYF. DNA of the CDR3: TGTGCCAGCAGTATCACTAGAGTCCAAGAGACCCAGTACTTC.